This note documents a single T cell receptor (beta chain) sequence. Its antigen is currently unknown. The data were taken from a study of OX40 agonist ivuxolimab in advanced cancers. Study findings and constraints: Doses of 0.1 to 3.0 mg/kg were accompanied by clonal expansion of CD4+ and CD8+ blood T cells by week 6.

CDR3 length: 12 residues. V shed 3 bases and J shed 7 bases, with 11 bases lying between them. Germline loops: CDR1 SGDLS, CDR2 YYNGEE. TCRdb's table, derived via immunoSEQ multiplex PCR, lists solely in-frame clones and lacks some. Of some 76,000 clones in the sample, roughly nine tenths are singletons; the top ten hold 0.7% to 0.9%. The chain has TRBV9 and TRBJ2-7; tentative D call: TRBD1 (5 bases). The input for sequencing was CD4+ or CD8+ T cells sorted from blood, taken in a trial of the OX40 agonist ivuxolimab. The sequence was obtained from an adult with an advanced solid tumor such as melanoma, head and neck, liver or kidney cancer. The CDR3 nucleotides read TGTGCCAGCAGCGCGCTGGGGCAAGAGCAGTACTTC. It encodes CASSALGQEQYF.